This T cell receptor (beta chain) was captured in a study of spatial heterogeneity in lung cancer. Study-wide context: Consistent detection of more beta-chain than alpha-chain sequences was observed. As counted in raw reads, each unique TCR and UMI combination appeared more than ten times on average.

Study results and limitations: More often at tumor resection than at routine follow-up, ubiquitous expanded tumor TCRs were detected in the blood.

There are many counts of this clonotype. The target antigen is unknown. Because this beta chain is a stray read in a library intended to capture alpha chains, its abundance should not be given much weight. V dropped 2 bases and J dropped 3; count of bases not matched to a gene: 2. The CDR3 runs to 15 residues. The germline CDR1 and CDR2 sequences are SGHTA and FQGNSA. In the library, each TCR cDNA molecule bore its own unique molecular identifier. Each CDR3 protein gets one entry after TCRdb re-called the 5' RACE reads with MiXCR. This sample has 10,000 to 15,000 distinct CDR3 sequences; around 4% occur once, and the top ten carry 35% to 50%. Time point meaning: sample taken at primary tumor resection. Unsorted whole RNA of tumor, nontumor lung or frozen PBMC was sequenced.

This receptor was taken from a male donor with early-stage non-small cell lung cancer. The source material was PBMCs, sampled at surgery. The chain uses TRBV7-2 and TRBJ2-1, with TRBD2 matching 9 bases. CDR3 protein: CASSLWREGYNEQFF. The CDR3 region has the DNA TGTGCCAGCAGCTTATGGCGGGAGGGCTACAATGAGCAGTTCTTC.